A single T cell receptor (beta chain) is shown here with its context. The sample comes from a study of early stage breast cancer tumors. Trimming removed 2 bases from V and 2 bases from J, with 15 bases in between. The CDR3 length is 16 residues. The germline gives CDR1 MDHEN, CDR2 SYDVKM. Some clones are missing from TCRdb's copy, which holds only in-frame ones; the method was immunoSEQ multiplex PCR. The repertoire consists of around 5,400 clones, with about 70% occurring once and the leading ten covering approximately 14%. The sequenced sample was breast tumor tissue. The V gene is TRBV28, the J gene TRBJ2-5; tentative D call: TRBD1 (6 bases). The source is a person between 60 and 70 years old with breast cancer. CDR3 residues: CASSLGRGPQQETQYF. The CDR3 DNA sequence: TGTGCCAGCAGTTTAGGCAGGGGTCCACAACAAGAGACCCAGTACTTC.